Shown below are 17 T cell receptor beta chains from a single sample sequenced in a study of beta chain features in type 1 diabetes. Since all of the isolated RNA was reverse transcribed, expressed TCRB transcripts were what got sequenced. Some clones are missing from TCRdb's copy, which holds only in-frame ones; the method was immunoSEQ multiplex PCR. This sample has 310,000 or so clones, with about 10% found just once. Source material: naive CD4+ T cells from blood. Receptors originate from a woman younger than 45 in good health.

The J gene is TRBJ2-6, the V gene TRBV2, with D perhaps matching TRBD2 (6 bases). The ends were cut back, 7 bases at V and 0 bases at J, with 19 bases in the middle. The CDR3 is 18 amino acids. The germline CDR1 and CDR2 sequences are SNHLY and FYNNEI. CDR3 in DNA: TGTGCCAGCATGGGAAGCGGGCCGGCTAACTCTGGGGCCAACGTCCTGACTTTC. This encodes CASMGSGPANSGANVLTF.

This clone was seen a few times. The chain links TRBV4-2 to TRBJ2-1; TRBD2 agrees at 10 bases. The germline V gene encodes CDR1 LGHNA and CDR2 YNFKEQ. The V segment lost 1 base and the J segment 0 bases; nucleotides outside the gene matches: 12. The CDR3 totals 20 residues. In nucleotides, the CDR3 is TGTGCCAGCAGCCAAGGAGGGGTAGCGGGAGGCCCCAGCTCCTACAATGAGCAGTTCTTC. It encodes CASSQGGVAGGPSSYNEQFF.

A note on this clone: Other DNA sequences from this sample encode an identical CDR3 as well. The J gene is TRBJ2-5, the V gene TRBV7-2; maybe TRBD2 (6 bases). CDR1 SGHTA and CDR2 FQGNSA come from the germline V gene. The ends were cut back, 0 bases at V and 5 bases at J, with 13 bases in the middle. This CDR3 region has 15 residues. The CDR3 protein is CASSLAGLGGETQYF. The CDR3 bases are TGTGCCAGCAGCTTAGCGGGACTTGGGGGGGAGACCCAGTACTTC.

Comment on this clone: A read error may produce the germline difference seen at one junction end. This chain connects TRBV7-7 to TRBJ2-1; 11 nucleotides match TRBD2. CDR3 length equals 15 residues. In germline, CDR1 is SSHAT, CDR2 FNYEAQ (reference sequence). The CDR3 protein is CASSPTSGRINEQFF. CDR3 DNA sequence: TGTGCTAGCAGCCCCACTAGCGGGAGAATAAATGAGCAGTTCTTC. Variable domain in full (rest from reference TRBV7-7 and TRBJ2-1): GAGVSQSPRYKVTKRGQDVTLRCDPISSHATLYWYQQALGQGPEFLTYFNYEAQPDKSGLPSDRFSAERPEGSISTLTIQRTEQRDSAMYRCASSPTSGRINEQFFGPGTRLTVL.

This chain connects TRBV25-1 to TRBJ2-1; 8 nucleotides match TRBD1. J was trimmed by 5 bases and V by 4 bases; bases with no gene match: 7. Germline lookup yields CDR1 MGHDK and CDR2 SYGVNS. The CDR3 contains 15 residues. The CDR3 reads CASSARQGHDNEQFF. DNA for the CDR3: TGTGCCAGCAGTGCCCGACAGGGGCATGACAATGAGCAGTTCTTC.

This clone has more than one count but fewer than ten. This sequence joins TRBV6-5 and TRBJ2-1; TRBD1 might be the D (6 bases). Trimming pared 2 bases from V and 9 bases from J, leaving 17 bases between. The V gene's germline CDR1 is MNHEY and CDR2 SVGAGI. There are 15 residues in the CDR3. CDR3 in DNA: TGTGCCAGCAGTTACAGGGTGGGGGCCCTCCCTGAGCAGTTCTTC. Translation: CASSYRVGALPEQFF.

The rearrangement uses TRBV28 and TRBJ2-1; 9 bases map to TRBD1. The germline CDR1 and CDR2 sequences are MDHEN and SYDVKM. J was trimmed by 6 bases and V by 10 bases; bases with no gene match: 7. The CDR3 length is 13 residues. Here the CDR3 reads CATIGTGPNEQFF. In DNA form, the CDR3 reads TGTGCCACCATCGGGACAGGGCCCAATGAGCAGTTCTTC. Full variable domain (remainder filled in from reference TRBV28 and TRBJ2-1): DVKVTQSSRYLVKRTGEKVFLECVQDMDHENMFWYRQDPGLGLRLIYFSYDVKMKEKGDIPEGYSVSREKKERFSLILESASTNQTSMYLCATIGTGPNEQFFGPGTRLTVL.

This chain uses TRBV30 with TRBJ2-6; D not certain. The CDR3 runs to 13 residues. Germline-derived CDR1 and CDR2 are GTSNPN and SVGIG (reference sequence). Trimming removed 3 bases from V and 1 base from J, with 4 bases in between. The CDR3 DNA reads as TGTGCCTGGAGCGTTTCTGGGGCCAACGTCCTGACTTTC. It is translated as CAWSVSGANVLTF.

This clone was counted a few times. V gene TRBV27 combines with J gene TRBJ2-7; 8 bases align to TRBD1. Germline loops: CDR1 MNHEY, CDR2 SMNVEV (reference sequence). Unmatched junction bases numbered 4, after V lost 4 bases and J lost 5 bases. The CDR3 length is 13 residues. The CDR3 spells CASSSTTGDEQYF. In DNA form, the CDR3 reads TGTGCCAGCAGTTCAACGACAGGGGACGAGCAGTACTTC.

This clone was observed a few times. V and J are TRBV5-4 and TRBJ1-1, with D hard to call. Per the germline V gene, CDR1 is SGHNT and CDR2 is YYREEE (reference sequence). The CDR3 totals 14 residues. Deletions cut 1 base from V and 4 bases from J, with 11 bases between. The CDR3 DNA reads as TGTGCCAGCAGCTTGTTTGTGGGGAGCACTGAAGCTTTCTTT. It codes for CASSLFVGSTEAFF.

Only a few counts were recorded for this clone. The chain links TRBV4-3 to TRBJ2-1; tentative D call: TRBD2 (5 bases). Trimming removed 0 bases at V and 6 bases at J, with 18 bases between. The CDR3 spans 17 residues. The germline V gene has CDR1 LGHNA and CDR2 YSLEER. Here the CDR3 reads CASSQEVAASRINEQFF. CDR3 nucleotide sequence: TGCGCCAGCAGCCAAGAGGTCGCGGCTAGCAGAATCAATGAGCAGTTCTTC.

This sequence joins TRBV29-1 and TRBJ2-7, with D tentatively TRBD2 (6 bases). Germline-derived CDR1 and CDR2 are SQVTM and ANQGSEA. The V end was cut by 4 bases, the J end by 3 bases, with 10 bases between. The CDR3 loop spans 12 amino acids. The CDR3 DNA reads TGCAGCGTTGGGGACTCTGGCTACGAGCAGTACTTC. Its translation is CSVGDSGYEQYF.

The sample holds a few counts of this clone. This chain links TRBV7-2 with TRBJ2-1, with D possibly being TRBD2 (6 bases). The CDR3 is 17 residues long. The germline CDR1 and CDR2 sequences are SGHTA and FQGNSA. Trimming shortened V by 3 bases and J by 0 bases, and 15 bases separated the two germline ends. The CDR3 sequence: CASSFNGGLSSYNEQFF. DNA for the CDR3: TGTGCCAGCAGCTTCAACGGGGGATTAAGCTCCTACAATGAGCAGTTCTTC.

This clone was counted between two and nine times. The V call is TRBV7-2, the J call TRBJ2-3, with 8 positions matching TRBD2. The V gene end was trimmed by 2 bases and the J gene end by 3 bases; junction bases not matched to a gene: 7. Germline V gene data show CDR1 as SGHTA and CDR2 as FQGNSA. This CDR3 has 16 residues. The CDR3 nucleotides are TGTGCCAGCAGCTTAAACCTGGCTAGCGGGACAGATACGCAGTATTTT. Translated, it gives CASSLNLASGTDTQYF.

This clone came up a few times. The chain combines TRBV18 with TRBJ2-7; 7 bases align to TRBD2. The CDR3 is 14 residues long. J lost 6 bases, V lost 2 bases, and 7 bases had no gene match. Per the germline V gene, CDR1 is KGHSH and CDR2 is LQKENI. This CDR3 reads CASSPTRELFEQYF. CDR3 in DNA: TGTGCCAGCTCACCAACGCGGGAGCTTTTCGAGCAGTACTTC.

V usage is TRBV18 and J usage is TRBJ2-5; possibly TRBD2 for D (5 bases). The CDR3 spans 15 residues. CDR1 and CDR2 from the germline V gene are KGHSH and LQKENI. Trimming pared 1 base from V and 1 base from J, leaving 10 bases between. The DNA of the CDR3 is TGTGCCAGCTCACCACTTACGGGAAGCCAAGAGACCCAGTACTTC. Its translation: CASSPLTGSQETQYF.

The CDR3 coding sequence is TGTGCCAGCTCACCAACACAGACTACCTACGAGCAGTACTTC. Amino acid sequence: CASSPTQTTYEQYF. The J gene is TRBJ2-7, the V gene TRBV18; perhaps TRBD2 as D (5 bases). Germline CDR1 is KGHSH and CDR2 is LQKENI. Deletions cut 2 bases from V and 2 bases from J, with 10 bases between. This CDR3 is built from 14 residues.